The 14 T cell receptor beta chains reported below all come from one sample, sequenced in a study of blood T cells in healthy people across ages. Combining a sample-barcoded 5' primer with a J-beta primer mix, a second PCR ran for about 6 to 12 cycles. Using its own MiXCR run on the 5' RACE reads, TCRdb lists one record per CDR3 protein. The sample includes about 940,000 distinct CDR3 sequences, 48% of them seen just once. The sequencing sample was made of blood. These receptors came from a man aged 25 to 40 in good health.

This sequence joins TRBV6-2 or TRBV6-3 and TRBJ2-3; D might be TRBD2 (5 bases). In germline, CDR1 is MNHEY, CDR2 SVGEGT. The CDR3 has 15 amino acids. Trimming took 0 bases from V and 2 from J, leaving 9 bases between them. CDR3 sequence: CASSYSSSDTDTQYF. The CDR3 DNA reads TGTGCCAGCAGTTACTCGAGTAGCGACACAGATACGCAGTATTTT.

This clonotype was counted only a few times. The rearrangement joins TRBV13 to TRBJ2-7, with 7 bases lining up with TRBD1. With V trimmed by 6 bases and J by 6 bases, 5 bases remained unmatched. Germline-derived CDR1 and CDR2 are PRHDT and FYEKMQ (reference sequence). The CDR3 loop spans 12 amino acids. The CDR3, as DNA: TGTGCCAGCAGTCGGGACAGCTTCGAGCAGTACTTC. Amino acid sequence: CASSRDSFEQYF.

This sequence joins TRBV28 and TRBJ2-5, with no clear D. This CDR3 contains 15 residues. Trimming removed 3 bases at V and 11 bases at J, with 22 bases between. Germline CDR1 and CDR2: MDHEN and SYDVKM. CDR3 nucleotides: TGTGCCAGCAGTTTCGGACCCCCAGGCCTCGGTGAGCAGTACTTC. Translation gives CASSFGPPGLGEQYF.

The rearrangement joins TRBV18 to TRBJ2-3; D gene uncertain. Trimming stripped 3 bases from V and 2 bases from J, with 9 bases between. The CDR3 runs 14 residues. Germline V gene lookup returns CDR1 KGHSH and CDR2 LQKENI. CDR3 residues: CASSPQGHTDTQYF. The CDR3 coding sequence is TGTGCCAGCTCACCTCAAGGTCACACAGATACGCAGTATTTT.

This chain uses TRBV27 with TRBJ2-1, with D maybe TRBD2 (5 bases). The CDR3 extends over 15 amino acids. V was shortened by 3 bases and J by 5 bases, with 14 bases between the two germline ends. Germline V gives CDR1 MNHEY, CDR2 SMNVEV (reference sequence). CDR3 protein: CASSFSGSRNNEQFF. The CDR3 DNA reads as TGTGCCAGCAGTTTCAGTGGGAGCCGGAACAATGAGCAGTTCTTC.

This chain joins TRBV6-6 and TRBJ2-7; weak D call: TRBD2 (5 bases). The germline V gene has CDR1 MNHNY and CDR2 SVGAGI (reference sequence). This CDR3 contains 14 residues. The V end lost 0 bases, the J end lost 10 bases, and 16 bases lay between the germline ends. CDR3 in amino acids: CASSYSSAWETQYF. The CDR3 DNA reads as TGTGCCAGCAGTTACTCGAGCGCGTGGGAGACACAGTACTTC.

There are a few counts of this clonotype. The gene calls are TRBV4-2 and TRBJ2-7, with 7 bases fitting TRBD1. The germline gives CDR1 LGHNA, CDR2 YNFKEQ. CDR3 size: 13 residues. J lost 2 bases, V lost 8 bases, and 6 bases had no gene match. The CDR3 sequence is CASAGTVAYEQYF. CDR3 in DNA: TGTGCCAGCGCCGGGACAGTCGCCTACGAGCAGTACTTC.

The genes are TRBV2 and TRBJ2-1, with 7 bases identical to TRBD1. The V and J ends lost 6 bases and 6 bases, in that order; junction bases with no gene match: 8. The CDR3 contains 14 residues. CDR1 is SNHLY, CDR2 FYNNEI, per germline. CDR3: CASSPATGSNEQFF. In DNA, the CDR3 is TGTGCCAGCAGCCCAGCGACAGGGAGCAATGAGCAGTTCTTC.

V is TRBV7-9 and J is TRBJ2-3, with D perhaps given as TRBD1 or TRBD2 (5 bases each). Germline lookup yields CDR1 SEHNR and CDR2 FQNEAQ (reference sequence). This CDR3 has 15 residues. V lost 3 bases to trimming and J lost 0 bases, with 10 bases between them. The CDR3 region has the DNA TGTGCCAGCAGCTTGGGGGAGCTCAGCACAGATACGCAGTATTTT. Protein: CASSLGELSTDTQYF.

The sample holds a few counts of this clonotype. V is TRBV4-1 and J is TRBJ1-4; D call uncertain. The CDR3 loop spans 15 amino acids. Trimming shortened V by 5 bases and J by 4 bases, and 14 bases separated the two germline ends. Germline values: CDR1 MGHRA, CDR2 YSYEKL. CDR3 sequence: CASSTSQERNEKLFF. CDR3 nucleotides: TGCGCCAGCAGCACTTCCCAGGAGCGTAATGAAAAACTGTTTTTT.

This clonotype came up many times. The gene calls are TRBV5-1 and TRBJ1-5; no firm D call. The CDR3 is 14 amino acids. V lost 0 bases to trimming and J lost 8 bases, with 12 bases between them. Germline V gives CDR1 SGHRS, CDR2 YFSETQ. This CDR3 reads CASSLGLGTKPQHF. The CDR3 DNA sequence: TGCGCCAGCAGCTTGGGGTTGGGAACAAAGCCCCAGCATTTT.

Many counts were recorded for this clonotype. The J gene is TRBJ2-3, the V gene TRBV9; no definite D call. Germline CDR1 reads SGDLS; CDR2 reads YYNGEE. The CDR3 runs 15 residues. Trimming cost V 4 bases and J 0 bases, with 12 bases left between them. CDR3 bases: TGTGCCAGCAGCCCCTCAGCACATAGCACAGATACGCAGTATTTT. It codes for CASSPSAHSTDTQYF.

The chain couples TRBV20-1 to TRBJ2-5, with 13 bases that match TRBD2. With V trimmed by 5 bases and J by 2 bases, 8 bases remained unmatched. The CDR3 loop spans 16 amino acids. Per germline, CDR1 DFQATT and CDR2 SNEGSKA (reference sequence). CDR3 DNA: TGCAGTGCTCAATTCACTAGCGGGGGGGAACAAGAGACCCAGTACTTC. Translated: CSAQFTSGGEQETQYF.

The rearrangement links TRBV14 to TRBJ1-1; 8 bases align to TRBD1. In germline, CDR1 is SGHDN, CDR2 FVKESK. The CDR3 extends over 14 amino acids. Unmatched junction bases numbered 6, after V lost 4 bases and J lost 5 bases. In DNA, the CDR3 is TGTGCCAGCAGCCCGGACAGGGAGGGGACTGAAGCTTTCTTT. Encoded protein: CASSPDREGTEAFF.